These T cell receptor beta chains were read from a single sample in a study of T-cell memory formation after mild COVID-19. Via MiXCR, TCRdb re-called the 5' RACE reads, giving one row per CDR3 protein. The table has roughly 160,000 distinct CDR3 sequences, roughly 11% seen once; the top ten hold 3% to 4%. The sequenced material came from PBMCs or a T cell subset sorted from them (not recorded which). These receptors originate from a man aged 18 to 30 who had mild COVID-19 (a few samples of this study predate the infection). Cell type and time point are not known. CDR3s include the opening cysteine and the closing phenylalanine or tryptophan. The order of the fields is clone size, D gene, V gene, J gene, CDR3 DNA, CDR3 protein. The D gene is left open where the match is weak. The size field is filled for only some rows; it gives once, few, many or a size class.

clone_size: few; d_call: -; v_call: TRBV5-6; j_call: TRBJ2-3; cdr3_nt: TGTGCCAGCAGCTTGGGTTTTGATACGCAGTATTTT; cdr3_aa: CASSLGFDTQYF
clone_size: many; d_call: TRBD2; v_call: TRBV13; j_call: TRBJ2-7; cdr3_nt: TGTGCCAGCAGCTTGTGGGGGGGGACGGCTAGCTCCTACGAGCAGTACTTC; cdr3_aa: CASSLWGGTASSYEQYF
clone_size: few; d_call: -; v_call: TRBV5-1; j_call: TRBJ1-6; cdr3_nt: TGCGCCAGCAGCCTTTCTCACAGGGTGAATTCACCCCTCCACTTT; cdr3_aa: CASSLSHRVNSPLHF
clone_size: -; d_call: -; v_call: TRBV12-5; j_call: TRBJ2-2; cdr3_nt: TGTGCTAGTGGTTTGCTCTCGGGGGAGCTGTTTTTT; cdr3_aa: CASGLLSGELFF
clone_size: many; d_call: -; v_call: TRBV5-1; j_call: TRBJ2-2; cdr3_nt: TGCGCCAGCAGCCCCAGCGGCACCGGGGAGCTGTTTTTT; cdr3_aa: CASSPSGTGELFF
clone_size: -; d_call: -; v_call: TRBV29-1; j_call: TRBJ1-4; cdr3_nt: TGCAGCGTTGAAGAGGCAACTAATGAAAAACTGTTTTTT; cdr3_aa: CSVEEATNEKLFF
clone_size: -; d_call: TRBD2; v_call: TRBV20-1; j_call: TRBJ2-3; cdr3_nt: TGCAGTGCTAGAGGTAGCGGGGGGCCGTCCGATACGCAGTATTTT; cdr3_aa: CSARGSGGPSDTQYF
clone_size: many; d_call: TRBD2; v_call: TRBV4-2; j_call: TRBJ2-2; cdr3_nt: TGTGCCAGCAGCCCCCAAGGGTCTGGACTAGCGGGGGGGCACACCGGGGAGCTGTTTTTT; cdr3_aa: CASSPQGSGLAGGHTGELFF
clone_size: -; d_call: TRBD1; v_call: TRBV7-2; j_call: TRBJ2-3; cdr3_nt: TGTGCCAGCTTGGACAGGGTAACAGATACGCAGTATTTT; cdr3_aa: CASLDRVTDTQYF
clone_size: few; d_call: TRBD1; v_call: TRBV11-2; j_call: TRBJ1-2; cdr3_nt: TGTGCCAGCAGCTCGGACAGGGTGAACTATGGCTACACCTTC; cdr3_aa: CASSSDRVNYGYTF
clone_size: few; d_call: -; v_call: TRBV7-9; j_call: TRBJ1-4; cdr3_nt: TGTGCCAGCAGCTTTTTCAGCGACAATGAAAAACTGTTTTTT; cdr3_aa: CASSFFSDNEKLFF
clone_size: many; d_call: -; v_call: TRBV20-1; j_call: TRBJ2-1; cdr3_nt: TGCAGTGCTCCCGGGGCGGGGAATGAGCAGTTCTTC; cdr3_aa: CSAPGAGNEQFF
clone_size: -; d_call: -; v_call: TRBV7-2; j_call: TRBJ1-1; cdr3_nt: TGTGCCAGCAGCTTAACATCGTCTATGAACACTGAAGCTTTCTTT; cdr3_aa: CASSLTSSMNTEAFF
clone_size: few; d_call: TRBD1; v_call: TRBV7-8; j_call: TRBJ2-2; cdr3_nt: TGTGCCAGCAGCTTAGGGGACAGGGGCACCGGGGAGCTGTTTTTT; cdr3_aa: CASSLGDRGTGELFF
clone_size: -; d_call: TRBD2; v_call: TRBV19; j_call: TRBJ2-5; cdr3_nt: TGTGCCAGTAGTATAGGCTATAGCGGGGGGGCGGAAGAGACCCAGTACTTC; cdr3_aa: CASSIGYSGGAEETQYF
clone_size: -; d_call: -; v_call: TRBV24-1; j_call: TRBJ2-3; cdr3_nt: TGTGCCACCAGTGATTCCGGGACTAGCACAGATACGCAGTATTTT; cdr3_aa: CATSDSGTSTDTQYF
clone_size: once; d_call: TRBD2; v_call: TRBV20-1; j_call: TRBJ2-1; cdr3_nt: TGCAGTGCTAGACTAGCGGGGGCCCACTCCTACAATGAGCAGTTCTTC; cdr3_aa: CSARLAGAHSYNEQFF
clone_size: many; d_call: -; v_call: TRBV7-2; j_call: TRBJ1-2; cdr3_nt: TGTGCCAGCAGCTTAGGGACGACACCCAACTATGGCTACACCTTC; cdr3_aa: CASSLGTTPNYGYTF
clone_size: many; d_call: TRBD1; v_call: TRBV5-1; j_call: TRBJ1-1; cdr3_nt: TGCGCCAGCAGTAGTCAGGGGGAGGCGAACACTGAAGCTTTCTTT; cdr3_aa: CASSSQGEANTEAFF
clone_size: medium-sized; d_call: TRBD1; v_call: TRBV5-6; j_call: TRBJ1-2; cdr3_nt: TGTGCCAGCAGCTTGCCGGGACAGTTAACCTATGGCTACACCTTC; cdr3_aa: CASSLPGQLTYGYTF
clone_size: -; d_call: -; v_call: TRBV7-3; j_call: TRBJ2-7; cdr3_nt: TGTGCCAGCAGCCGTACAGGGTTAGGCGAGCAGTACTTC; cdr3_aa: CASSRTGLGEQYF
clone_size: -; d_call: -; v_call: TRBV7-3; j_call: TRBJ1-5; cdr3_nt: TGTGCCAGAAGAGATGGCAATCAGCCCCAGCATTTT; cdr3_aa: CARRDGNQPQHF
clone_size: few; d_call: -; v_call: TRBV7-2; j_call: TRBJ1-2; cdr3_nt: TGTGCCAGCAGCTTAGCATCGTGGGGCTACACCTTC; cdr3_aa: CASSLASWGYTF
clone_size: -; d_call: -; v_call: TRBV7-2; j_call: TRBJ1-4; cdr3_nt: TGTGCCAGCAGCAGCATGGGTAATGAAAAACTGTTTTTT; cdr3_aa: CASSSMGNEKLFF
clone_size: few; d_call: -; v_call: TRBV2; j_call: TRBJ2-3; cdr3_nt: TGTGCCAGCAGTGAATCGGGGAGCGGATGGTCTTTT; cdr3_aa: CASSESGSGWSF
clone_size: few; d_call: -; v_call: TRBV6-2/TRBV6-3; j_call: TRBJ2-5; cdr3_nt: TGTGCCAGCAGCTCTACTAGTCCGGAGACCCAGTACTTC; cdr3_aa: CASSSTSPETQYF
clone_size: many; d_call: -; v_call: TRBV5-6; j_call: TRBJ2-2; cdr3_nt: TGTGCCAGCAGCTTGGGGGGTATCCCCGGGGAGCTGTTTTTT; cdr3_aa: CASSLGGIPGELFF
clone_size: -; d_call: -; v_call: TRBV7-2; j_call: TRBJ2-5; cdr3_nt: TGTGCCAGCAGTATCCTGGCGGGGACCTTCCAAGAGACCCAGTACTTC; cdr3_aa: CASSILAGTFQETQYF
clone_size: -; d_call: TRBD2; v_call: TRBV6-1; j_call: TRBJ2-5; cdr3_nt: TGTGCCAGCACGTTAGCGGGACAAGAGACCCAGTACTTC; cdr3_aa: CASTLAGQETQYF